This T cell receptor beta chain originates from a study of cytomegalovirus exposure and HLA in healthy donors (TCRdb year 2017). Notes on the research overall: In an earlier analysis of around 540 of the donors, about 260 Gb of sequence data and roughly 100 million unique TCR beta sequences from 150 million to 200 million T cells were reported. Roughly 300 gigabases of sequencing data and 70 million to 85 million unique TCR sequences were included in an early release covering about 620 HLA-typed donors. Among the approximately 400 genotyped donors, around 81% belonged to the genetic ancestry cluster associated with self-reported Caucasian donors. The aim of the study was to test whether cataloging public T cell receptors could identify signatures of past pathogen exposure. Using immunosequencing, the study profiled T cell repertoires from 640 or so subjects and related those repertoires to cytomegalovirus serostatus. A separate validation cohort of roughly 110 different subjects was used in addition to the approximately 700-subject first cohort. The study combined high-throughput TCR immunosequencing, statistical association of individual TCRs with disease status, and machine learning to predict cytomegalovirus infection status. In a later analysis, previously published TCR beta repertoires from 550 to 750 donors were re-analyzed and high-resolution HLA genotyping was added so that TCR occurrence patterns could be studied. In the later analysis, no new phenotypic data were used to find candidate immune exposures; instead, reliance was placed on TCR beta sequences and their occurrence across donors. An earlier analysis of approximately 500 of the donors applied high-throughput TCR beta sequencing to assess whether each TCR beta V gene segment acted as functional or pseudogenic. Donor age, sex, ethnicity and CMV serostatus were collected together with the repertoire data. Genome-wide SNP genotypes for about 65% of the 666 donors were used in a later genetic analysis, which treated that subset as a discovery cohort. Every repertoire in the discovery cohort had been generated on one and the same sequencing platform. HLA typing covered class I and class II loci at four-digit resolution. Typing coverage varied by locus: 629-630 donors for A, B, C, DRB1 and DQB1; roughly 520 for DQA1; some 610 for DPA1; around 450 for DPB1. Because of strong linkage in the cohort, roughly five DR-DQ haplotypes were treated as single units for association and clustering. Among 300 to 500 genotyped donors of the cohort, an average of around 240,000 unique TCR beta nucleotide sequences was sequenced per donor, of which 15% to 20% were non-productive.

The library relied on the immunoSEQ multiplex PCR assay. A mixture of 60 forward primers for TCR Vbeta segments and 13 reverse primers for TCR Jbeta segments was used in the multiplex PCR. The CDR3 region of rearranged TCR beta genes was amplified from genomic DNA with a multiplex PCR assay. On the Illumina HiSeq System, the amplified TCR beta libraries were sequenced as 87-base-pair reads. As for the authors' bioinformatics: Across the 666 repertoires, a later analysis counted approximately 83 million unique TCR beta chains, roughly 11 million of which were shared by at least two donors. To remove PCR and sequencing errors, raw reads were error-corrected and collapsed into unique sequences using a nearest-neighbor algorithm that merged closely related sequences. V, D and J gene segments were assigned by aligning CDR3 sequences to IMGT reference sequences. For a sequence to be retained, a match of at least six nucleotides was required to both a V gene segment and a J gene segment. A rearrangement counted as productive if the CDR3 had no stop codons and remained in frame with V and J, and every other rearrangement counted as non-productive. CDR3 was defined according to IMGT convention as the region running from the second conserved V-encoded cysteine to the conserved J-encoded phenylalanine. In an earlier analysis of around 540 of the donors, sequences lacking an unambiguous match to a single V gene segment were excluded. In an earlier analysis of more than 500 of the donors, a V segment was called functional when productive rearrangements were above 56.7%, and segregating when the standard deviation between donors exceeded 5%. A statistical classification framework was built for diagnosing cytomegalovirus status from the catalog of TCR beta chain sequences. In a later analysis, V and J genes were assigned by comparing TCR nucleotide sequences against IMGT/GENE-DB human TR gene sequences. The TCRdist pipeline was used in a later analysis to assign CDR3 sequences and most-parsimonious VDJ recombination scenarios. In a later analysis, every TCR beta chain was defined by the combination of its CDR3 amino acid sequence and its V-gene family, and reads without a unique V-gene family were dropped. To address suspected cross-contamination and a sequencing artifact, a later analysis removed approximately 600 highly shared, low-generation-probability nucleotide sequences. In a later analysis, a clonal expansion index was calculated for each public chain from normalized within-repertoire ranks of inferred template counts. In a later analysis, generation probabilities were computed using a VDJ recombination model fitted to out-of-frame rearrangements, and the results were checked against IGoR. Hypergeometric tests were used in a later analysis to score TCR-TCR, TCR-HLA and TCR-CMV co-occurrence, with a repertoire-size bias correction applied to the TCR pairs. To estimate false discovery rates, a later analysis permuted the HLA or CMV assignments 20 times. A later analysis grouped co-occurring TCRs with DBSCAN, adding TCRdist sequence similarity when clustering within HLA-allele-positive subsets. Co-occurrence clustering excluded repertoires with fewer than 30,000 or more than 120,000 public chains, plus five with anomalous nucleotide sharing. TCRdb retrieved this table from immuneACCESS and kept in-frame rearrangements only. Not all clones are present; in checked studies, unresolved V genes account for under half, and no reason is known for the remainder. The DNA gave D and trimming, while V, J and clone size come from that table. This sample gives over 130,000 clones in total; 70% to 85% of them show up just once. The biggest ten clones account for approximately 1.5% of the sample.

The cohort comprised 710 or so healthy bone marrow donors. At the time of sampling, all cohort members were nominally healthy, though unrecorded immune exposures were likely present. The donor tested CMV seropositive, placing the donor among the 290 or so seropositive members of the cohort. A peripheral blood sample was provided by each donor, and peripheral blood mononuclear cells were used for TCR beta sequencing. The Qiagen DNeasy Blood Extraction Kit was used to extract genomic DNA from the blood cell samples. Inclusive of the bounding cysteine and phenylalanine, the CDR3 is 14 residues long. The sequence is cut down to CDR3 DNA, 42 bases in frame from base 1. As encoded in the germline V gene (reference sequence), CDR1 is SEHNR while CDR2 is FQNEAQ. In its sample, this clone was seen a few times. No cognate antigen has been identified for it. The junction does not match germline at one end; this may be a read error. Other DNA sequences in the same sample also yield this CDR3.

What the research found in general, with its limitations: In a later analysis, several top co-occurrence clusters were reported to appear linked to parvovirus B19, influenza, CMV and Epstein-Barr virus. In a later genetic analysis, fewer N-insertions in productive TCRs were reported among donors in an Asian-associated ancestry cluster than the roughly 640-donor mean. In a later analysis, most CMV-associated TCR beta chains were found to appear HLA-restricted, with HLA associations seemingly driven largely by CMV exposure. In both the original and validation cohorts, the classifier was reported to diagnose cytomegalovirus status with high specificity and sensitivity. A further reported finding was that TCR beta sequences accurately predicted the HLA-A and HLA-B alleles for most subjects in the first cohort. In this cohort, only TCR beta chains were sequenced, and detectable features were limited by the absence of alpha or paired-chain data. Because the 87-base-pair reads could not distinguish some IMGT-functional V segments, including TRBV6-2 and TRBV6-3, those segments were excluded. The authors suggested that the approach could potentially be generalized to other disease states and immunological phenotypes. Linkage disequilibrium might explain the correlated functional status among segregating V segments, but an unknown experimental factor could not be ruled out. Because some donors lacked HLA typing at each locus, the association tests relied only on the typed subset. The only immune exposure information available for the cohort was CMV serostatus. The sequencing pipeline was judged likely to have produced a cluster of highly shared sequence variants as a technical artifact. A few of the identified cytomegalovirus-associated TCR beta chains were confirmed in vitro to be specific for cytomegalovirus antigens. An association between a missense DCLRE1C variant and V-gene and J-gene trimming of TCR beta chains was found in a later genetic analysis and replicated in an independent cohort. A total of roughly 160 TCR beta chains were listed by the study as associated with cytomegalovirus. Strong co-occurrence of HLA alleles, especially DR and DQ, made assigning TCR associations to individual alleles difficult. Because counts were too low, about 17 rarely observed V segments, including chromosome 9 orphons, were excluded from the earlier analysis of 587 of the donors. In a later analysis, TCR association rates were found to vary across HLA loci, with the most associated TCRs seen for DRB1 alleles and the fewest for HLA-C alleles. Most TCR sequences were observed very rarely across donors, whereas some public TCRs were present in many individuals. Presence/absence analyses assumed roughly uniform sequencing depth across donors, an assumption that may not hold. A later analysis found that HLA-associated TCR beta chains were more clonally expanded and had lower generation probabilities than equally common non-associated chains. At a false discovery rate of 0.05, a later analysis linked about 17,000 TCR beta sequences to specific HLA alleles. An earlier analysis of 587 of the donors showed that most TCR beta V segments appeared in productive rearrangements either about 87% or about 30% of the time, which broadly matched IMGT annotations.

Sequenced: PBMCs. This clonotype was obtained from a man aged 25-45 years in good health and CMV-seropositive. In this chain, TRBV7-9 is recombined with TRBJ1-1; TRBD1 could be the D gene, as 6 bases match. The CDR3 sequence is CASSLAGVNTEAFF. The sequenced DNA: TGTGCCAGCAGCCTAGCAGGGGTGAACACTGAAGCTTTCTTT.